This record covers a single T cell receptor (beta chain). This specimen comes from a study of PD-1 blockade in classical Hodgkin lymphoma. In every patient, relapse followed autologous stem cell transplantation, while exposure to brentuximab vedotin differed. Only in-frame clones appear in the TCRdb table, and some are missing; sequencing was by immunoSEQ multiplex PCR. The sample lists about 4,200 clones; around 69% were seen once. This CDR3 contains 13 residues. Germline-derived CDR1 and CDR2 are SGHTA and FQGNSA. The V gene end was trimmed by 5 bases and the J gene end by 4 bases; junction bases not matched to a gene: 3.

The chain joins TRBV7-2 to TRBJ1-2, with TRBD1 identical over 8 bases. The TCR comes from a human donor with classical Hodgkin lymphoma. This specimen was peripheral blood mononuclear cells (PBMCs), taken before the second cycle of nivolumab. CDR3 residues: CASSPTGVYGYTF. In DNA, the CDR3 is TGTGCCAGCAGCCCGACAGGGGTCTATGGCTACACCTTC.